Listed here is a single T cell receptor (beta chain). Its cognate antigen is unknown. The data were obtained in a study of identical twins. A universal primer site came from template switching; cDNA carried unique molecular identifiers. TCRdb redid the calling of the 5' RACE reads with MiXCR, one entry per CDR3 protein. The sample lists hundreds of thousands of distinct CDR3 sequences, 9% to 15% occurring once. Notes on the study in general: Researchers reported weaker excess twin sharing in beta out-of-frame sequences.

This CDR3 has 14 amino acids. The V gene end was trimmed by 5 bases and the J gene end by 9 bases; junction bases not matched to a gene: 12. Germline CDR1 reads ENHRY; CDR2 reads SYGVKD. These data also formed part of another study, on yellow fever vaccine responses in identical twins.

Material: PBMCs. This receptor was identified in a woman under 30 in good health. The gene calls are TRBV10-3 and TRBJ2-7, with 8 bases identical to TRBD2. In DNA, the CDR3 is TGTGCCATCAGTCCCGGCGGGGGGATACGTGTGCAGTACTTC. Its protein product is CAISPGGGIRVQYF.